Each of the 10 T cell receptor beta chains below was sequenced from the same sample in a study of T cells in Graves' hyperthyroidism and ophthalmopathy. Using RNA transcripts as the source, TCR beta CDR3 regions were amplified. TCR CDR3 underwent first-round RT-PCR with the HTBI primer set. TCRdb reprocessed the multiplex PCR reads with MiXCR, giving one entry per CDR3 protein. The top ten clones hold over 8.5% of a sample with about 360,000 distinct CDR3 sequences, under 15% of them seen once. The sequenced sample consisted of blood. Receptors were obtained from a woman between 18 and 29 years old with Graves' hyperthyroidism.

The gene calls are TRBV5-4 and TRBJ2-2, with D maybe TRBD1 (6 bases). Trimming shortened V by 4 bases and J by 8 bases, and 15 bases separated the two germline ends. CDR1 and CDR2 from the germline V gene are SGHNT and YYREEE (reference sequence). The CDR3 loop spans 14 amino acids. The CDR3 protein is CASSHRDTAGELFF. The CDR3 bases are TGTGCCAGCAGCCACAGGGACACCGCAGGGGAGCTGTTTTTT.

The table lists this clonotype with many counts. The CDR3 protein is CASSADRVEEQFF. The CDR3 region has the DNA TGTGCCAGCAGCGCCGACAGGGTCGAGGAGCAGTTCTTC. This sequence joins TRBV9 and TRBJ2-1; 7 bases agree with TRBD1. The CDR3 spans 13 residues. J gave up 10 bases and V 3 bases, and 7 bases lay outside the gene matches. Looked up from germline, CDR1 is SGDLS and CDR2 is YYNGEE.

This clonotype was counted a few times. This may be a read error: a much more frequent sequence differs by one nucleotide. The chain recombines TRBV28 with TRBJ1-2; a possible D gene is TRBD1 (5 bases). Trimming removed 3 bases from V and 2 bases from J, with 19 bases in between. Germline CDR1 and CDR2: MDHEN and SYDVKM. The CDR3 spans 17 residues. The CDR3 protein is CASSLVLETVSNYGYTF. CDR3 sequence (DNA): TGTGCCAGCAGTTTGGTTCTTGAGACAGTCTCAAACTATGGCTACACCTTC.

This clonotype was detected ten times or more. J is TRBJ1-2 and V is TRBV20-1, with no clear D. This CDR3 is 13 amino acids long. Trimming cost V 5 bases and J 4 bases, with 14 bases left between them. Germline values: CDR1 DFQATT, CDR2 SNEGSKA (reference sequence). CDR3 coding DNA: TGCAGTGCTCCATCAGGCCTACCCTATGGCTACACCTTC. It encodes CSAPSGLPYGYTF.

This clonotype was recorded many times. V gene TRBV27 combines with J gene TRBJ2-1, with D unclear. V was shortened by 6 bases and J by 0 bases, with 9 bases between the two germline ends. The CDR3 length is 14 residues. From germline, CDR1 is MNHEY and CDR2 SMNVEV (reference sequence). The CDR3 DNA follows: TGTGCCAGCAGCCTCATCAGCTCCTACAATGAGCAGTTCTTC. This gives the protein CASSLISSYNEQFF.

The chain joins TRBV19 to TRBJ2-7; no definite D call. V lost 6 bases and J 0 bases, leaving 9 bases between the germline ends. Germline V gene data show CDR1 as LNHDA and CDR2 as SQIVND (reference sequence). The CDR3 runs 13 residues. The CDR3 reads CASSAESSYEQYF. The CDR3 nucleotides are TGTGCCAGTAGCGCAGAGAGCTCCTACGAGCAGTACTTC.

The chain carries TRBV29-1 and TRBJ1-1; maybe TRBD1 (6 bases). This CDR3 is 15 amino acids long. The V end was cut by 5 bases, the J end by 2 bases, with 18 bases between. The V gene's germline CDR1 is SQVTM and CDR2 ANQGSEA. CDR3 DNA sequence: TGCAGCGTTCAGGGGAGGTTCAGAAATAACACTGAAGCTTTCTTT. Amino acids: CSVQGRFRNNTEAFF.

J is TRBJ1-4 and V is TRBV19; no firm D call. The CDR3 totals 14 residues. Trimming shortened V by 6 bases and J by 7 bases, and 15 bases separated the two germline ends. Germline V gene lookup returns CDR1 LNHDA and CDR2 SQIVND (reference sequence). This CDR3 is CASSVRGVGEKLFF. CDR3 bases: TGTGCCAGTAGCGTTCGGGGAGTGGGTGAAAAACTGTTTTTT.

The table lists this clonotype with many counts. The chain links TRBV19 to TRBJ1-1, with unresolved D. The germline gives CDR1 LNHDA, CDR2 SQIVND (reference sequence). The length of the CDR3 is 15 residues. V lost 1 base and J 1 base, leaving 10 bases between the germline ends. Here the CDR3 DNA reads TGTGCCAGTAGTATAGGTCAGGTGACGAACACTGAAGCTTTCTTT. It encodes CASSIGQVTNTEAFF. Based on the CDR3 plus reference TRBV19 and TRBJ1-1, the full variable domain is DGGITQSPKYLFRKEGQNVTLSCEQNLNHDAMYWYRQDPGQGLRLIYYSQIVNDFQKGDIAEGYSVSREKKESFPLTVTSAQKNPTAFYLCASSIGQVTNTEAFFGQGTRLTVV.

This clonotype appeared a few times. The chain carries TRBV5-5 and TRBJ1-4; the D is unclear. Germline V gene sequence: CDR1 SGHKS, CDR2 YYEKEE (reference sequence). The CDR3 has 17 residues. V lost 0 bases, J lost 4 bases, and 16 bases lay in between. The CDR3 sequence is CASSLARFGSFNEKLFF. The CDR3 DNA is TGTGCCAGCAGCTTGGCAAGGTTCGGTTCCTTTAATGAAAAACTGTTTTTT.